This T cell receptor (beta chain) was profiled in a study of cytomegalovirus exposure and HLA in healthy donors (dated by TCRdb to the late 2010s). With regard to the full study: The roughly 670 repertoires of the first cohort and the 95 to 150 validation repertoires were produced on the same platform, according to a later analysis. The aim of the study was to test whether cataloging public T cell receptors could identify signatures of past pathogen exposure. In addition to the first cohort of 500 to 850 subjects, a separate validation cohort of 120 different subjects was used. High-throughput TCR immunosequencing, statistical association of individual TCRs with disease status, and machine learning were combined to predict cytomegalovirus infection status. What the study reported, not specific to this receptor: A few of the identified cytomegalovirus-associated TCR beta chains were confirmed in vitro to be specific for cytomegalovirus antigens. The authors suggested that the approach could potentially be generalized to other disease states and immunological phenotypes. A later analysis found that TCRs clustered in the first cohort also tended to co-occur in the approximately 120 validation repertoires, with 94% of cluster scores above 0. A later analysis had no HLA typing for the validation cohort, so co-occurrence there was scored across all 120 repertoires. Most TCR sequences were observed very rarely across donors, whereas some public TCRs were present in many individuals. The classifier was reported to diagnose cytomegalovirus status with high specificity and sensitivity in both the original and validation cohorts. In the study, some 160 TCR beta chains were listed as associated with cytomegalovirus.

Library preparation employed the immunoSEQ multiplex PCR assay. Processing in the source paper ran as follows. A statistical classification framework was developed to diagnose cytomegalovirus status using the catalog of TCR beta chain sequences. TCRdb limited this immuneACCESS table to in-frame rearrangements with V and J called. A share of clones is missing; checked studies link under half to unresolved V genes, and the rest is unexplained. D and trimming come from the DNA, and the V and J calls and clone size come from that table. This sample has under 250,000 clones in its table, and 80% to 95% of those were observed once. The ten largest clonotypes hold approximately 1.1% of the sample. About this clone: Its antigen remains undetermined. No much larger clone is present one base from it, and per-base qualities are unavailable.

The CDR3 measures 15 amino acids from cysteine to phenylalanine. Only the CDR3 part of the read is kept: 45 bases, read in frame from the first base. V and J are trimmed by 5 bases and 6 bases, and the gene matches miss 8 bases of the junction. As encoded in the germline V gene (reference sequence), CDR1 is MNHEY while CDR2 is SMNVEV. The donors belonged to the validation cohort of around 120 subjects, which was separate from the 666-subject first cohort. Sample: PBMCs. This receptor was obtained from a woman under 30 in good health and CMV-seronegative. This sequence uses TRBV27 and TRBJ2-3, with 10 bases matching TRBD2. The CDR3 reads CASSPSPGLADTQYF. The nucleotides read TGTGCCAGCAGTCCGAGCCCGGGACTAGCGGATACGCAGTATTTT.